This T cell receptor beta chain emerged from a study of cytomegalovirus exposure and HLA in healthy donors (dated by TCRdb to 2016 to 2017). With respect to the entire study: The roughly 650 repertoires of the first cohort and the approximately 110 validation repertoires were produced on the same platform, according to a later analysis. The study aimed to test whether signatures of past pathogen exposure could be identified by cataloging public T cell receptors. The study combined high-throughput TCR immunosequencing, statistical association of individual TCRs with disease status, and machine learning to predict cytomegalovirus infection status. Besides the first cohort of some 670 subjects, a separate validation cohort made up of 120 or so different subjects was used. The investigation overall reported the following: The study gave a list of about 160 TCR beta chains associated with cytomegalovirus. Most TCR sequences were seen in very few donors, while some public TCRs were found in many individuals. The authors suggested that the approach could potentially be extended to other disease states and immunological phenotypes. A later analysis had no HLA typing for the validation cohort, so co-occurrence there was scored across all 130 or so repertoires. Subsequent analysis determined that TCRs grouped into clusters in the first cohort also showed a tendency toward co-occurrence across the 120 or so validation repertoires, and 85% to 95% of cluster scores exceeded 0. The classifier was reported to diagnose cytomegalovirus status with high specificity and sensitivity in both the original and validation cohorts. In vitro tests confirmed that a few of the cytomegalovirus-associated TCR beta chains recognize cytomegalovirus antigens.

The donors belonged to the validation cohort of over a hundred subjects, which was separate from the roughly 670-subject first cohort. Notes on this clone: There is no known antigen for this receptor. Within one base of it there is no much larger clone, and no base qualities were kept.

Library preparation employed the immunoSEQ multiplex PCR assay. On the authors' methods: A statistical classification framework was built to diagnose cytomegalovirus status from the catalog of TCR beta chain sequences. The table comes from immuneACCESS by way of TCRdb, which keeps in-frame sequences with V and J called. Part of the clones is missing from these tables; in studies checked, under half for an unresolved V gene and the rest for unknown reasons. V and J calls and clone size are copied from that table; D and trimming were computed from the DNA. Recorded for this sample are 200,000 or so clones; 75% to 85% of them occurred a single time. The ten top clones hold 10% to 15% of the sample. The germline V gene provides CDR1 SGHTS and CDR2 YDEGEE. The germline V end is reduced by 5 bases and the J end by 3 bases; junction bases left unmatched: 16. Inclusive of the bounding cysteine and phenylalanine, the CDR3 is 17 residues long. The DNA shown is the 51-base CDR3, in frame from base 1.

In this chain, TRBV5-8 is recombined with TRBJ2-7, and 8 bases in between align with TRBD2. The clonotype was recovered from a woman younger than 45 in good health and CMV-seropositive. The specimen sequenced was PBMCs. The CDR3 protein sequence reads: CASSLNAGTSLFYEQYF. The nucleotide sequence is given as TGTGCCAGCAGTCTGAATGCCGGGACTAGTCTATTCTACGAGCAGTACTTC.